One and the same sample provided the 14 T cell receptor beta chains below, sequenced in a study of beta chain features in type 1 diabetes. Sequenced material consisted of expressed TCRB transcripts (all of the isolated RNA was reverse transcribed). Sequencing used immunoSEQ multiplex PCR; TCRdb keeps in-frame clones, though not all of them. The sample includes hundreds of thousands of clones, 9.5% to 12% of them seen just once. The sequencing input was naive CD4+ T cells from blood. These receptors were taken from a woman aged 25-40 years in good health.

The rearrangement links TRBV6-5 to TRBJ2-1; D is possibly TRBD2 (5 bases). Between the trimmed V and J ends, which lost 6 bases and 4 bases, there was a span of 13 bases. The CDR3 is made up of 14 amino acids. Germline assignment: CDR1 MNHEY and CDR2 SVGAGI. CDR3 nucleotide sequence: TGTGCCAGCAGAGGGCTAGCCCCTTACAATGAGCAGTTCTTC. It yields the protein CASRGLAPYNEQFF.

CDR3 region: CATRTPDRVYGYTF. For the CDR3, the DNA is TGTGCCACCAGAACCCCGGACAGGGTCTATGGCTACACCTTC. The chain joins TRBV15 to TRBJ1-2; the match to TRBD1 covers 8 bases. The CDR3 is made up of 14 amino acids. Germline V gene lookup returns CDR1 LNHNV and CDR2 YYDKDF (reference sequence). The V and J ends lost 6 bases and 4 bases, in that order; junction bases with no gene match: 7.

This clone turned up a few times. The rearrangement links TRBV15 to TRBJ1-2; D may be TRBD1 (6 bases). The CDR3 totals 15 residues. The germline gives CDR1 LNHNV, CDR2 YYDKDF (reference sequence). The V end lost 0 bases, the J end lost 14 bases, and 22 bases lay between the germline ends. The CDR3 bases are TGTGCCACCAGCAGAGAATGGGGTTTCCAGGGGAAGCGTACCTTC. Protein sequence: CATSREWGFQGKRTF.

This clone was recorded a few times. The CDR3 loop is CASSQVGGEQFF. The CDR3 bases are TGTGCCAGCAGCCAAGTCGGGGGTGAGCAGTTCTTC. The J gene is TRBJ2-1, the V gene TRBV4-2; TRBD2 is a possible D gene (6 bases). The germline V and J ends were trimmed by 1 base and 9 bases, with 7 bases remaining between them. This CDR3 contains 12 residues. Germline V CDR1 and CDR2: LGHNA, YNFKEQ.

The genes are TRBV5-1 and TRBJ2-7; D might be TRBD2 (5 bases). Germline V CDR1 and CDR2: SGHRS, YFSETQ. Trimming left V 4 bases short and J 3 bases short, with 14 bases between. The length of the CDR3 is 14 residues. This CDR3 reads CASSPDGLYYEQYF. The DNA for the CDR3 is TGCGCCAGCAGCCCTGACGGACTGTACTACGAGCAGTACTTC.

This clone was counted a few times. The chain uses TRBV29-1 and TRBJ2-7, with D tentatively TRBD2 (6 bases). CDR1 is SQVTM, CDR2 ANQGSEA, per germline. Trimming left V 7 bases short and J 2 bases short, with 15 bases between. The CDR3 covers 13 residues. CDR3 sequence reads: CSAAEGLTYEQYF. Here the CDR3 DNA reads TGCAGCGCCGCGGAGGGCCTAACCTACGAGCAGTACTTC.

This chain links TRBV28 with TRBJ2-1; maybe TRBD1 (5 bases). This CDR3 comprises 16 residues. Germline V gives CDR1 MDHEN, CDR2 SYDVKM. Trimming took off 8 bases at V and 2 bases at J, with 19 bases between the two ends. This chain's CDR3 is CASFPAGLYAYNEQFF. The CDR3 DNA follows: TGTGCCAGCTTCCCAGCAGGGCTCTACGCCTACAATGAGCAGTTCTTC. Full variable domain (rest looked up from reference TRBV28 and TRBJ2-1): DVKVTQSSRYLVKRTGEKVFLECVQDMDHENMFWYRQDPGLGLRLIYFSYDVKMKEKGDIPEGYSVSREKKERFSLILESASTNQTSMYLCASFPAGLYAYNEQFFGPGTRLTVL.

The chain links TRBV5-1 to TRBJ1-1, with a tentative D call TRBD1 (5 bases). Germline V CDR1 and CDR2: SGHRS, YFSETQ. The CDR3 length is 13 residues. Trimming took off 0 bases at V and 6 bases at J, with 9 bases between the two ends. The DNA of the CDR3 is TGCGCCAGCAGCTTGGGACAGATCCCTGAAGCTTTCTTT. Translated, it gives CASSLGQIPEAFF.

The rearrangement links TRBV28 to TRBJ2-5, with TRBD2 matching over 14 bases. The CDR3 consists of 21 residues. CDR1 is MDHEN, CDR2 SYDVKM, per germline. V shed 0 bases and J 1 base; nucleotides not matched to a gene: 13. The CDR3 nucleotides read TGTGCCAGCAGTTTATGGGCAGGGACTAGCGGGAGTTTGGGGCTCCAAGAGACCCAGTACTTC. Its translation: CASSLWAGTSGSLGLQETQYF.

Comments on this clone: The sample has other DNA sequences that encode this CDR3 too. CDR3: CASSLLSGSYNEQFF. The CDR3 DNA is TGTGCCAGCAGCCTCCTCAGCGGGAGCTACAATGAGCAGTTCTTC. The rearrangement uses TRBV7-3 and TRBJ2-1, with 8 bases fitting TRBD2. Trimming removed 5 bases from V and 3 bases from J; junction bases left unmatched: 6. Germline-derived CDR1 and CDR2 are SGHTA and FQGTGA. The CDR3 totals 15 residues.

This clone was seen only a few times. The chain is built from TRBV28 and TRBJ2-6; 8 bases fit TRBD1. V lost 5 bases to trimming and J lost 0 bases; unmatched junction nucleotides: 9. CDR1 and CDR2 (germline): MDHEN, SYDVKM. The CDR3 is made up of 18 amino acids. This CDR3 is CASSPRGRGFSGANVLTF. The CDR3 DNA follows: TGTGCCAGCAGTCCCAGGGGGCGAGGATTCTCTGGGGCCAACGTCCTGACTTTC.

The chain joins TRBV6-6 to TRBJ2-1; TRBD2 matches at 10 bases. V lost 4 bases, J lost 6 bases, and 6 bases stayed unmatched. CDR3 length: 15 residues. Germline V gene sequence: CDR1 MNHNY, CDR2 SVGAGI (reference sequence). The CDR3 protein is CASSWSGRAFNEQFF. CDR3 nucleotides: TGTGCCAGCAGTTGGAGCGGGAGGGCCTTCAATGAGCAGTTCTTC.

The table lists this clone with a few counts. The V gene is TRBV6-6, the J gene TRBJ2-7, with TRBD1 identical over 9 bases. This CDR3 contains 14 residues. Germline V gives CDR1 MNHNY, CDR2 SVGAGI (reference sequence). V dropped 5 bases and J dropped 3; count of bases not matched to a gene: 5. This CDR3 is CASSKGQGSYEQYF. CDR3 DNA: TGTGCCAGCAGTAAGGGACAGGGTAGCTACGAGCAGTACTTC.

V gene TRBV11-2 combines with J gene TRBJ2-1; TRBD1 aligns across 9 bases. Germline CDR1 is SGHAT and CDR2 is FQNNGV. The CDR3 runs to 14 residues. After removal of 7 bases from V and 3 bases from J, the junction contained 4 bases not matched to a gene. CDR3 nucleotides: TGTGCCAGCACCCCGGGACAGGGCTACAATGAGCAGTTCTTC. Protein product: CASTPGQGYNEQFF.